The entry that follows covers one TCR beta chain sequence. This likely came from a read error, as a far larger clone is one base away. Measured with immunoSEQ multiplex PCR; TCRdb has only the in-frame clones, and not every one. This sample has some 200,000 clones, with around 91% found just once. The source of the sample is a study of blood T cell repertoires in COVID-19. CDR1 and CDR2 (germline): SGHTA, FQGTGA. The CDR3 contains 15 residues. The V segment lost 5 bases and the J segment 8 bases; nucleotides outside the gene matches: 6. The rearrangement joins TRBV7-3 to TRBJ2-1, with 13 positions matching TRBD2. This receptor was taken from a woman between 18 and 30 years old who had recovered from COVID-19. Sequencing input: PBMCs or T cells enriched from blood (not recorded which). CDR3 in DNA: TGTGCCAGCAGCCAAGGACTAGCGGGAGTTTATGAGCAGTTCTTC. Translated: CASSQGLAGVYEQFF.